The 21 T cell receptor beta chains presented below share a single source sample, sequenced in a study of cytomegalovirus exposure and HLA in healthy donors. With 60 Vbeta and 13 Jbeta primers, the PCR was carried out. TCRdb's table, derived via immunoSEQ multiplex PCR, lists solely in-frame clones and lacks some. The repertoire holds fewer than 150,000 clones, with roughly two thirds as singletons. The source material was PBMCs. These receptors were collected from a human donor in good health.

This clone appeared once. The chain couples TRBV5-1 to TRBJ1-2, with no clear D. The CDR3 sequence is 15 residues long. V was trimmed by 2 bases and J by 0 bases, leaving 11 bases between them. Germline assignment: CDR1 SGHRS and CDR2 YFSETQ. The CDR3 DNA reads TGCGCCAGCAGCTTCGTGACCGACTCTAACTATGGCTACACCTTC. Translation: CASSFVTDSNYGYTF.

This chain connects TRBV9 to TRBJ2-6; D possibly corresponds to TRBD1 (6 bases). This CDR3 spans 17 amino acids. Germline V gene data show CDR1 as SGDLS and CDR2 as YYNGEE. V was trimmed by 2 bases and J by 0 bases, leaving 12 bases between them. The CDR3 bases are TGTGCCAGCAGCGTGAGAGGACAGATCTCTGGGGCCAACGTCCTGACTTTC. It encodes CASSVRGQISGANVLTF.

The chain carries TRBV27 and TRBJ2-2; 7 positions agree with TRBD2. CDR1 is MNHEY, CDR2 SMNVEV, per germline (reference sequence). V trimming: 10 bases; J trimming: 2 bases; junction bases outside the gene matches: 10. This CDR3 has 15 amino acids. The CDR3 spells CAIRLSGTNTGELFF. The DNA for the CDR3 is TGTGCCATCCGCCTCAGCGGGACCAACACCGGGGAGCTGTTTTTT.

J is TRBJ2-7 and V is TRBV28; 10 positions match TRBD1. CDR3 size: 15 residues. V was clipped by 3 bases and J by 1 base; unmatched bases: 3. Germline V CDR1 and CDR2: MDHEN, SYDVKM. CDR3 sequence reads: CASSFGTGASYEQYF. DNA of the CDR3: TGTGCCAGCAGTTTTGGGACAGGGGCGTCCTACGAGCAGTACTTC.

A few counts support this clone. This chain connects TRBV29-1 to TRBJ1-1; TRBD1 is a possible D gene (6 bases). This CDR3 comprises 14 residues. Germline CDR1 is SQVTM and CDR2 is ANQGSEA. V was shortened by 4 bases and J by 4 bases, with 16 bases between the two germline ends. Here the CDR3 reads CSVAKAGEGTEAFF. The DNA of the CDR3 is TGCAGCGTTGCAAAGGCAGGGGAGGGCACTGAAGCTTTCTTT.

The DNA for the CDR3 is TGTGCCAGCAGCTCCAAGGCGGGGAGCTCCTACGAGCAGTACTTC. It encodes CASSSKAGSSYEQYF. V and J are TRBV7-8 and TRBJ2-7; TRBD2 is a possible D gene (6 bases). The length of the CDR3 is 15 residues. V gave up 4 bases and J gave up 0 bases, with 13 bases separating them. Germline V lookup: CDR1 SGHVS, CDR2 FQNEAQ.

On this clone: A junction end diverges from the germline sequence, so it may reflect a read error. The chain uses TRBV7-7 and TRBJ2-1; 9 nucleotides align to TRBD2. This CDR3 spans 16 amino acids. The germline V gene has CDR1 SSHAT and CDR2 FNYEAQ (reference sequence). The CDR3 coding sequence is TGTGCTAGCAGCTCCGGAGCGGGAGGCTCCTACAATGAGCAGTTCTTC. It yields the protein CASSSGAGGSYNEQFF.

This clone has only one observation. The chain employs TRBV13 and TRBJ2-7; the D gene is possibly TRBD1 (6 bases). This CDR3 spans 15 amino acids. Germline V CDR1 and CDR2: PRHDT, FYEKMQ (reference sequence). Trimming pared 4 bases from V and 4 bases from J, leaving 17 bases between. CDR3 sequence: CASSSTLGGGYEQYF. As DNA, the CDR3 is TGTGCCAGCAGCTCCACCCTTGGGGGCGGGTACGAGCAGTACTTC.

The chain has TRBV2 and TRBJ1-2; weak D call: TRBD1 (6 bases). Germline-derived CDR1 and CDR2 are SNHLY and FYNNEI. This CDR3 spans 12 amino acids. V was cut by 6 bases and J by 3 bases, with 8 bases left in between. In nucleotides, the CDR3 is TGTGCCAGCAGGCGGACAGACTATGGCTACACCTTC. Its protein is CASRRTDYGYTF.

This chain uses TRBV2 with TRBJ2-1; D is undetermined. With 3 bases removed from V and 6 bases from J, the gap between germline ends came to 12 bases. The CDR3 runs to 14 residues. The germline V gene has CDR1 SNHLY and CDR2 FYNNEI. The CDR3 coding sequence is TGTGCCAGCAGTGATCTGGGTCGGGTCAATGAGCAGTTCTTC. Translated, it gives CASSDLGRVNEQFF.

The chain couples TRBV5-6 to TRBJ1-5, with D perhaps matching TRBD1 (5 bases). With 1 base removed from V and 7 bases from J, the gap between germline ends came to 18 bases. The germline gives CDR1 SGHDT, CDR2 YYEEEE. The CDR3 covers 16 residues. CDR3 residues: CASSLLRQGTLQPQHF. The CDR3 DNA reads as TGTGCCAGCAGCTTGCTTAGGCAGGGAACATTACAGCCCCAGCATTTT.

The sample holds a few counts of this clone. The chain combines TRBV7-6 with TRBJ1-2; 7 nucleotides match TRBD1. Germline trimming cut 5 bases from V and 2 bases from J; bases unmatched to any gene: 2. CDR3 length equals 13 residues. Germline V gene sequence: CDR1 SGHVS, CDR2 FNYEAQ. CDR3 residues: CASSPTGNYGYTF. The CDR3 DNA sequence: TGTGCCAGCAGCCCGACAGGGAACTATGGCTACACCTTC. Combining the CDR3 with reference TRBV7-6 and TRBJ1-2 gives the whole variable domain GAGVSQSPRYKVTKRGQDVALRCDPISGHVSLYWYRQALGQGPEFLTYFNYEAQQDKSGLPNDRFSAERPEGSISTLTIQRTEQRDSAMYRCASSPTGNYGYTFGSGTRLTVV.

The chain uses TRBV7-9 and TRBJ2-1, with D possibly being TRBD2 (6 bases). The germline V gene has CDR1 SEHNR and CDR2 FQNEAQ (reference sequence). The V end lost 5 bases, the J end lost 8 bases, and 13 bases lay between the germline ends. The CDR3 length is 13 residues. CDR3 bases: TGTGCCAGCAGCCCGACTAGGGCGGATGAGCAGTTCTTC. It encodes CASSPTRADEQFF.

The chain couples TRBV5-1 to TRBJ2-5, with TRBD2 identical over 10 bases. The DNA end lines up better with TRBJ2-7; the J call may be wrong. Germline loops: CDR1 SGHRS, CDR2 YFSETQ. The CDR3 runs 15 residues. The CDR3 coding sequence is TGCGCCAGCAGCCCACAAGCGGGGGGGGCCTACGAGCAGTACTTC. Translating it yields CASSPQAGGAYEQYF.

The rearrangement links TRBV7-9 to TRBJ2-7; TRBD2 matches 8 bases. V shed 5 bases, J shed 2 bases, and the junction held 5 bases outside the gene matches. This CDR3 is 14 amino acids long. CDR1 and CDR2 from the germline V gene are SEHNR and FQNEAQ (reference sequence). This chain's CDR3 is CASSLGGVAYEQYF. The CDR3 region has the DNA TGTGCCAGCAGCCTCGGGGGGGTGGCCTACGAGCAGTACTTC. Filled out from reference TRBV7-9 and TRBJ2-7, the complete variable domain reads DTGVSQNPRHKITKRGQNVTFRCDPISEHNRLYWYRQTLGQGPEFLTYFQNEAQLEKSRLLSDRFSAERPKGSFSTLEIQRTEQGDSAMYLCASSLGGVAYEQYFGPGTRLTVT.

The count of this clone is one. V gene TRBV21-1 combines with J gene TRBJ1-2. TRBV21-1 is annotated as a pseudogene. This CDR3 comprises 15 residues. The CDR3: CASSIGSKANYGYTF. CDR3 in DNA: TGTGCCAGCAGCATCGGTTCGAAAGCTAACTATGGCTACACCTTC.

This chain links TRBV30 with TRBJ2-4; 7 positions agree with TRBD1. Germline CDR1 and CDR2: GTSNPN and SVGIG (reference sequence). The ends lost 5 bases at V and 1 base at J; junction bases unmatched: 5. CDR3 length: 14 amino acids. CDR3 in amino acids: CAWATGFAKNIQYF. CDR3 DNA sequence: TGTGCCTGGGCGACAGGGTTCGCCAAAAACATTCAGTACTTC.

The chain recombines TRBV30 with TRBJ1-1; maybe TRBD1 (6 bases). Germline CDR1 is GTSNPN and CDR2 is SVGIG (reference sequence). The CDR3 totals 14 residues. V shed 3 bases and J shed 4 bases, with 15 bases lying between them. CDR3 in amino acids: CAWRRGRGTTEAFF. In DNA form, the CDR3 reads TGTGCCTGGAGACGAGGGAGGGGGACCACTGAAGCTTTCTTT.

The chain joins TRBV27 to TRBJ2-7, with 8 bases lining up with TRBD2. From germline, CDR1 is MNHEY and CDR2 SMNVEV (reference sequence). The junction had 4 bases not matched to a gene; V was cut back by 9 bases and J by 0 bases. The CDR3 has 13 amino acids. CDR3 coding DNA: TGTGCCAGTGAGCGGGAGAGCTCCTACGAGCAGTACTTC. This codes for CASERESSYEQYF.

This chain links TRBV7-8 with TRBJ2-3; 12 bases agree with TRBD1. Germline V gives CDR1 SGHVS, CDR2 FQNEAQ. The CDR3 extends over 19 amino acids. With 1 base clipped from V and 3 bases from J, the junction kept 11 bases outside the gene matches. The CDR3 spells CASSLGTGTGGAGTDTQYF. The CDR3 DNA reads as TGTGCCAGCAGCTTAGGGACCGGGACAGGGGGCGCAGGGACAGATACGCAGTATTTT.

V and J are TRBV5-1 and TRBJ2-1, with 8 bases that match TRBD2. Trimming at V came to 3 bases and at J to 8 bases, leaving 13 bases not matched to a gene. The CDR3 loop spans 16 amino acids. From germline, CDR1 is SGHRS and CDR2 YFSETQ. The CDR3 loop is CASSWTIAGPNYEQFF. The CDR3, as DNA: TGCGCCAGCAGCTGGACTATAGCGGGACCTAACTATGAGCAGTTCTTC.